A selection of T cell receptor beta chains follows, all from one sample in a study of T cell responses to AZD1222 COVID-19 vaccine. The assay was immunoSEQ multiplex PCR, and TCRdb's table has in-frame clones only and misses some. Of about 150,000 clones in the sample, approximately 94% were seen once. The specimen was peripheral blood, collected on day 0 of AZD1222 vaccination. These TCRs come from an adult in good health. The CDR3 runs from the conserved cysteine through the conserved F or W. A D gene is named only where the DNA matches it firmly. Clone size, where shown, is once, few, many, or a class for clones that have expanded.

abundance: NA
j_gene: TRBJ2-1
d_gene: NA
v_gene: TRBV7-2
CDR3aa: CASSLVAASSYNEQFF
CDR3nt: TGTGCCAGCAGCTTAGTGGCTGCGAGCTCCTACAATGAGCAGTTCTTC

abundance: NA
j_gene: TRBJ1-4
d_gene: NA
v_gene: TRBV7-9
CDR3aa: CASSFRQPEKLFF
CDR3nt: TGTGCCAGCAGCTTCAGGCAGCCGGAAAAACTGTTTTTT

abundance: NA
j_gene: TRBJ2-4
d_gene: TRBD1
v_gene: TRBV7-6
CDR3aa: CASSLDSPGQGAAKNIQYF
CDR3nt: TGTGCCAGCAGCCTCGACTCGCCGGGACAGGGGGCGGCCAAAAACATTCAGTACTTC

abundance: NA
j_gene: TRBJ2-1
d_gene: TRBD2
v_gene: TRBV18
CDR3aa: CASSPGLAGSYNEQFF
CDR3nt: TGTGCCAGCTCACCAGGACTAGCGGGATCCTACAATGAGCAGTTCTTC

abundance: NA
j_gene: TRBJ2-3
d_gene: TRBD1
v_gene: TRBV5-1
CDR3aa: CASSFSTGGDTQYF
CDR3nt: TGCGCCAGCAGCTTCTCAACAGGGGGAGATACGCAGTATTTT

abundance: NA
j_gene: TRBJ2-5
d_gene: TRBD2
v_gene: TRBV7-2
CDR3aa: CASSGGTTETQYF
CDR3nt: TGTGCCAGCAGCGGAGGGACTACAGAGACCCAGTACTTC

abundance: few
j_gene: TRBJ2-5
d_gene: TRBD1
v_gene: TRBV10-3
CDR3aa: CAISGGQVQTQYF
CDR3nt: TGTGCCATCAGTGGTGGACAGGTTCAGACCCAGTACTTC

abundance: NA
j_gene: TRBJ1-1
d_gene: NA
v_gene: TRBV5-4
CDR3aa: CASSSRDSLGTEAFF
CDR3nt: TGTGCCAGCAGCTCCCGGGACTCCCTGGGCACTGAAGCTTTCTTT

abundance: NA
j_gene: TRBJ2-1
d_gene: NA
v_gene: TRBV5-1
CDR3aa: CASSLTTGVSYNEQFF
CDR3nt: TGCGCCAGCAGCTTGACGACGGGAGTATCCTACAATGAGCAGTTCTTC

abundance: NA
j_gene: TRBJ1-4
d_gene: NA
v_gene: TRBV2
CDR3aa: CASSPAGTTNEKLFF
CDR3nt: TGTGCCAGCAGTCCCGCCGGGACAACTAATGAAAAACTGTTTTTT

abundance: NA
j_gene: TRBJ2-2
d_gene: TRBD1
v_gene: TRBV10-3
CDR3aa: CAISEGQVYRELFF
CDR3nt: TGTGCCATCAGTGAGGGACAGGTTTACCGGGAGCTGTTTTTT

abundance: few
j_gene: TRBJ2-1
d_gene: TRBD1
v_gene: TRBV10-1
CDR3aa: CASSTGATYNEQFF
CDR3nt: TGCGCCAGCAGCACAGGGGCTACCTACAATGAGCAGTTCTTC

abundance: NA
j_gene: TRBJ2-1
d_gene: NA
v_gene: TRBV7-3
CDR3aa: CASSLRGDNEQFF
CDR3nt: TGTGCCAGCAGCCTCAGGGGGGACAATGAGCAGTTCTTC

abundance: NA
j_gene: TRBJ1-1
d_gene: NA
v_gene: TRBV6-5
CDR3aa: CASSSPGQNTEAFF
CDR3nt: TGTGCCAGCAGTTCCCCGGGACAGAACACTGAAGCTTTCTTT